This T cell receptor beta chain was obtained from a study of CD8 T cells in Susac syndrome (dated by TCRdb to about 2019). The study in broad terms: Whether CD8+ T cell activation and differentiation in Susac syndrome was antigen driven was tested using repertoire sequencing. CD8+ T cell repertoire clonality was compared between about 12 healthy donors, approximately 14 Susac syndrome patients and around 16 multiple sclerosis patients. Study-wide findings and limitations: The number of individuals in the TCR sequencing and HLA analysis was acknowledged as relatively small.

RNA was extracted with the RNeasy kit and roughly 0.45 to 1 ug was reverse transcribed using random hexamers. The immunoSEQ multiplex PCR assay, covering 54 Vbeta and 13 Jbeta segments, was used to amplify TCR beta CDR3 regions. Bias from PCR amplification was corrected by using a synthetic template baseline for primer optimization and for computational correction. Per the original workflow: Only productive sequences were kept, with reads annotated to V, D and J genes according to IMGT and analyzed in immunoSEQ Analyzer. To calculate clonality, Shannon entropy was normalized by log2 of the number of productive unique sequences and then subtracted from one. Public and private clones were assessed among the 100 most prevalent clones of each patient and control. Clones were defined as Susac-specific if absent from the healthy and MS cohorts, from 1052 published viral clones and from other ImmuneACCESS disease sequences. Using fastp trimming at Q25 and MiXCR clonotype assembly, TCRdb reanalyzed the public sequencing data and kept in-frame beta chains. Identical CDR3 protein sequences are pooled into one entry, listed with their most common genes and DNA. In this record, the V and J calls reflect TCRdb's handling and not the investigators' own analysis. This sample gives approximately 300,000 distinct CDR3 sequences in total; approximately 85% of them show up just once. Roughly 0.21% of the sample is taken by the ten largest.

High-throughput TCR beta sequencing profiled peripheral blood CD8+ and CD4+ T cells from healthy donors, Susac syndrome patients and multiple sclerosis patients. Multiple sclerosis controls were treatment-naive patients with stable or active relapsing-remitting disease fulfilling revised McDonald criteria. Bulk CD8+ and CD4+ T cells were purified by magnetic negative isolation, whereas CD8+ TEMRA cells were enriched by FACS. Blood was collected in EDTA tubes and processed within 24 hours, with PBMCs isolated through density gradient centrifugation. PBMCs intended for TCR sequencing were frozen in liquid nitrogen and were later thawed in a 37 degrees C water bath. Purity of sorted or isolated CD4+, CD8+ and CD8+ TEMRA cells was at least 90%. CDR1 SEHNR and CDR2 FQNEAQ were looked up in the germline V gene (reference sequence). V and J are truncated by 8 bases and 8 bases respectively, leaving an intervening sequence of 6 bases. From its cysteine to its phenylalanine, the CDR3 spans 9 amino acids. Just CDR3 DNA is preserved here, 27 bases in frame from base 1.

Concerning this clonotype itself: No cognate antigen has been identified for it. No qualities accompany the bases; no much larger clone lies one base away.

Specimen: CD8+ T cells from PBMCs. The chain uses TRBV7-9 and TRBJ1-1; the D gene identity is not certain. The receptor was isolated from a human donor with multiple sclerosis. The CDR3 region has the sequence CASPGEAFF. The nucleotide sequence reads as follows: TGTGCCAGCCCAGGAGAAGCTTTCTTT.